These T cell receptor beta chains were read from a single sample in a study of early T cells in non-severe SARS-CoV-2 infection. TCRdb ran MiXCR on the 5' RACE reads and lists one entry per CDR3 protein. The table lists fewer than 40,000 distinct CDR3 sequences, roughly 5.2% of them singletons. The sample comprised whole blood. The receptors shown here come from an adult who was a healthcare worker with PCR-confirmed SARS-CoV-2 infection or an uninfected control (not recorded which). The CDR3 runs from the conserved cysteine through the conserved F or W. D genes are given only for firm matches. Where a row states a size, it is once, few, many or the class of an expanded clone; other rows omit it.

TRBJ2-5 TRBV6-2/TRBV6-3 . many CASSYSTRREETQYF TGTGCCAGCAGTTACTCGACTAGGCGGGAAGAGACCCAGTACTTC
TRBJ2-7 TRBV5-1 TRBD1 many CASSPHGQVGFSYEQYF TGCGCCAGCAGCCCACACGGACAGGTGGGCTTCTCCTACGAGCAGTACTTC
TRBJ2-7 TRBV11-2 . . CASSLQGDEQYF TGTGCCAGCAGCTTACAAGGGGACGAGCAGTACTTC
TRBJ1-5 TRBV10-3 . many CAISALLGSNQPQHF TGTGCCATCAGTGCTTTGCTTGGGAGCAATCAGCCCCAGCATTTT
TRBJ2-3 TRBV7-2 TRBD1 many CASSSRGQILDF TGTGCCAGCAGCTCACGGGGACAGATCTTGGATTTT
TRBJ1-3 TRBV6-6 . many CASSYDRASGNTIYF TGTGCCAGCAGTTATGATCGCGCCTCTGGAAACACCATATATTTT
TRBJ1-6 TRBV20-1 . . CSARDRFGGSYNSPLHF TGCAGTGCTAGAGATCGTTTCGGGGGATCCTATAATTCACCCCTCCACTTT
TRBJ1-1 TRBV28 . many CASSLVRGYTEAFF TGTGCCAGCAGTTTAGTTCGGGGGTACACTGAAGCTTTCTTT
TRBJ2-1 TRBV18 . . CASSPPGGPGTVYNEQFF TGTGCCAGCTCACCACCGGGCGGTCCCGGGACTGTCTACAATGAGCAGTTCTTC
TRBJ2-3 TRBV20-1 TRBD2 few CSAVRLAGSTDTQYF TGCAGTGCTGTCCGACTAGCGGGGAGCACAGATACGCAGTATTTT
TRBJ2-7 TRBV7-8 . . CASSLQDYEQYF TGTGCCAGCAGCCTGCAGGACTACGAGCAGTACTTC
TRBJ2-1 TRBV6-2/TRBV6-3 TRBD2 few CASIWTSGSNEQFF TGTGCCAGCATTTGGACTAGCGGGAGTAATGAGCAGTTCTTC
TRBJ2-7 TRBV19 TRBD2 many CASSGLAGAYEQYF TGTGCCAGTAGTGGGCTGGCGGGGGCCTACGAGCAGTACTTC
TRBJ2-2 TRBV11-2 TRBD2 many CASSPGLAGVTGELFF TGTGCCAGCAGCCCGGGACTAGCGGGAGTTACCGGGGAGCTGTTTTTT
TRBJ2-7 TRBV6-6 TRBD2 . CASSPGTRAYEQYF TGTGCCAGCAGCCCCGGGACTAGAGCGTACGAGCAGTACTTC
TRBJ2-1 TRBV5-5 TRBD1 many CASSLGQGGTNEQFF TGTGCCAGCAGCTTGGGACAGGGGGGGACCAATGAGCAGTTCTTC
TRBJ2-7 TRBV2 . few CASADTYSYEQYF TGTGCCAGCGCCGACACTTACTCCTACGAGCAGTACTTC
TRBJ1-2 TRBV7-3 TRBD1 many CASSSGQGNGYTF TGTGCCAGCAGCTCTGGACAGGGGAATGGCTACACCTTC
TRBJ2-7 TRBV20-1 TRBD2 few CSAPSGRTYEQYF TGCAGTGCTCCTAGCGGTAGAACCTACGAGCAGTACTTC
TRBJ2-7 TRBV7-2 TRBD1 . CASSFPRGQGKNEQYF TGTGCCAGCAGCTTCCCCCGGGGACAGGGGAAGAACGAGCAGTACTTC